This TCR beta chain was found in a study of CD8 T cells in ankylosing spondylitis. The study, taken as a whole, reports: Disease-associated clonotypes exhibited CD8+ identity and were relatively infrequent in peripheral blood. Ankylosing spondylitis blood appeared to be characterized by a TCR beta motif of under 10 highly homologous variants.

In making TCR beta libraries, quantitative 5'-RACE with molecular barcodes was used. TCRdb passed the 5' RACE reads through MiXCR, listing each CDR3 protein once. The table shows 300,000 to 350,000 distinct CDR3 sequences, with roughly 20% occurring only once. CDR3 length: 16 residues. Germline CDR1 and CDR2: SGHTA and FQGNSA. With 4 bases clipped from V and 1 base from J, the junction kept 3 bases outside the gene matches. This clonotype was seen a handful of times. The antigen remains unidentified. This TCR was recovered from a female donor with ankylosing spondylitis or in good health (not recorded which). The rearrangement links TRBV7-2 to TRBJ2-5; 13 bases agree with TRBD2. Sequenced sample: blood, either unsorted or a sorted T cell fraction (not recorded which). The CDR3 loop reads CASSSTSGRTQETQYF. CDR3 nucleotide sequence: TGTGCCAGCAGCTCGACTAGCGGGAGGACCCAAGAGACCCAGTACTTC.